The 10 T cell receptor beta chains below come from one sample, sequenced in a study of identical twins. TCRdb reprocessed the 5' RACE reads with MiXCR, giving one entry per CDR3 protein. The data show about 210,000 distinct CDR3 sequences, with around 9.6% seen just once and just over 5% held by the top ten. The specimen sequenced was memory (CD45RO+) T cells sorted from blood. The receptors shown here come from a woman aged 18-29 years in good health.

The V gene is TRBV7-9, the J gene TRBJ2-1, with D unresolved. CDR3 length: 13 residues. Looked up from germline, CDR1 is SEHNR and CDR2 is FQNEAQ (reference sequence). Trimming removed 0 bases at V and 9 bases at J, with 9 bases between. The CDR3: CASSLAGQFEQFF. In DNA form, the CDR3 reads TGTGCCAGCAGCTTAGCGGGCCAGTTTGAGCAGTTCTTC. The complete variable domain, with remaining parts taken from reference TRBV7-9 and TRBJ2-1, reads DTGVSQNPRHKITKRGQNVTFRCDPISEHNRLYWYRQTLGQGPEFLTYFQNEAQLEKSRLLSDRFSAERPKGSFSTLEIQRTEQGDSAMYLCASSLAGQFEQFFGPGTRLTVL.

This chain joins TRBV27 and TRBJ1-6, with D perhaps TRBD1 (5 bases). CDR1 is MNHEY and CDR2 is SMNVEV in the germline V gene (reference sequence). CDR3 length: 13 amino acids. Trimming shortened V by 0 bases and J by 11 bases, and 8 bases separated the two germline ends. CDR3 protein: CASSLSTVAPLHF. CDR3 DNA sequence: TGTGCCAGCAGTTTATCGACAGTCGCACCCCTCCACTTT.

The chain is built from TRBV6-5 and TRBJ2-7, with D hard to call. The CDR3 has 15 amino acids. V dropped 4 bases and J dropped 3 bases, with 16 bases sitting between them. The germline gives CDR1 MNHEY, CDR2 SVGAGI. The CDR3 DNA is TGTGCCAGCAGTTTTGGCGCAAGCAAGCACTACGAGCAGTACTTC. Its protein is CASSFGASKHYEQYF.

The CDR3 region has the DNA TGTGCCAGCTCATCAGGGACAGGTTGGTCCTACGAGCAGTACTTC. Protein: CASSSGTGWSYEQYF. The rearrangement links TRBV18 to TRBJ2-7; 8 bases match TRBD1. Per the germline V gene, CDR1 is KGHSH and CDR2 is LQKENI. After removal of 5 bases from V and 1 base from J, the junction contained 7 bases not matched to a gene. The CDR3 totals 15 residues.

The V call is TRBV15, the J call TRBJ2-3; D gene ambiguous. Deletions cut 9 bases from V and 4 bases from J, with 8 bases between. This CDR3 has 11 residues. Looked up from germline, CDR1 is LNHNV and CDR2 is YYDKDF (reference sequence). The CDR3 coding sequence is TGTGCCACTGGCCGACCAGATACGCAGTATTTT. Its translation is CATGRPDTQYF.

Concerning this clonotype itself: The junction differs from germline at one of its ends, possibly a read error. The gene calls are TRBV5-8 and TRBJ2-7; tentatively, D is TRBD2 (6 bases). This CDR3 has 13 residues. The V gene's germline CDR1 is SGHTS and CDR2 YDEGEE. The CDR3 DNA follows: TGTGCCATCAGCCCGGGGGTACTCTACGAGCAGTACTTC. Translated: CAISPGVLYEQYF.

Many counts were recorded for this clonotype. The chain couples TRBV3-1 to TRBJ2-1; D ambiguous. The CDR3 covers 11 residues. Germline V lookup: CDR1 LGHDT, CDR2 YNNKEL (reference sequence). V was trimmed by 4 bases and J by 7 bases, leaving 5 bases between them. CDR3 residues: CASSRVNEQFF. For the CDR3, the DNA is TGTGCCAGCAGCCGAGTGAATGAGCAGTTCTTC.

Ten or more counts support this clonotype. The chain joins TRBV18 to TRBJ1-2, with unresolved D. The germline V gene has CDR1 KGHSH and CDR2 LQKENI. This CDR3 has 14 amino acids. The ends were cut back, 1 base at V and 4 bases at J, with 10 bases in the middle. DNA for the CDR3: TGTGCCAGCTCACCACAACCGCAAGCCTATGGCTACACCTTC. It yields the protein CASSPQPQAYGYTF.

This clonotype has more than one count but fewer than ten. The chain employs TRBV5-6 and TRBJ1-4; 8 nucleotides agree with TRBD1. There are 14 residues in the CDR3. V gave up 4 bases and J gave up 8 bases; unmatched junction bases: 7. Germline loops: CDR1 SGHDT, CDR2 YYEEEE. The CDR3 protein is CASSPDRAAEKLFF. The DNA of the CDR3 is TGTGCCAGCAGCCCGGACAGGGCCGCCGAAAAACTGTTTTTT.

In nucleotides, the CDR3 is TGTGCCAGCAGCGGTAGGGGGCATACGCAGTATTTT. Its protein product is CASSGRGHTQYF. The rearrangement uses TRBV7-9 and TRBJ2-3, with TRBD1 identical over 7 bases. The CDR3 is made up of 12 amino acids. CDR1 SEHNR and CDR2 FQNEAQ come from the germline V gene (reference sequence). The junction had 3 bases not matched to a gene; V was cut back by 5 bases and J by 7 bases.